The present T cell receptor beta chain was sequenced within a study of tumor-infiltrating lymphocytes in primary liver carcinoma. As regards this clonotype: A read error is possible here, since a much larger clone lies one base away.

With 500 to 650 ng total RNA as template and a constant-region primer, TCR beta cDNA was made. Libraries for TCR beta were built through three nested multiplex PCR rounds, which together made up a slightly modified ARM-PCR procedure. With TRBV1-TRBV30 forward primers and a C-beta reverse primer, the first two PCR rounds were run for around 11 cycles each. In TCRdb, the multiplex PCR reads were re-called with MiXCR into one record per CDR3 protein. This sample has fewer than 75,000 distinct CDR3 sequences, with around 64% found just once. Germline CDR1 MDHEN, CDR2 SYDVKM. The V gene lost 6 bases and the J gene lost 5 bases, with 20 bases spanning the gap. The CDR3 is 15 residues long. Unsorted bulk tissue (roughly 20-34 mg) underwent RNA and DNA co-extraction.

Sequenced material: liver tumor tissue from sampling region 4. Subset indicated: tumor region T4, right-lateral pole. The TCR sequence derives from a man between 35 and 55 years old with primary liver carcinoma and hepatitis B virus infection. The chain uses TRBV28 and TRBJ2-7; perhaps TRBD1 as D (6 bases). The CDR3 reads CASSPPRQDFDEQYF. DNA of the CDR3: TGTGCCAGCAGCCCGCCACGACAGGACTTCGACGAGCAGTACTTC.